This TCR beta chain was identified in a study of OX40 agonist ivuxolimab in advanced cancers. Trimming left V 4 bases short and J 0 bases short, with 9 bases between. This CDR3 spans 13 amino acids. The germline V gene encodes CDR1 SQVTM and CDR2 ANQGSEA. Repertoires were generated with immunoSEQ multiplex PCR, while TCRdb's copy carries only in-frame clones and drops some. The sample holds some 50,000 clones, around 87% seen once. The chain couples TRBV29-1 to TRBJ1-2; a possible D gene is TRBD1 (5 bases). The TCR originated in an adult with an advanced solid tumor such as melanoma, head and neck, liver or kidney cancer. The sample here was CD4+ or CD8+ T cells sorted from blood, taken in a trial of the OX40 agonist ivuxolimab. CDR3 sequence: CSVVTAANYGYTF. The CDR3 DNA is TGCAGCGTTGTGACAGCAGCTAACTATGGCTACACCTTC.